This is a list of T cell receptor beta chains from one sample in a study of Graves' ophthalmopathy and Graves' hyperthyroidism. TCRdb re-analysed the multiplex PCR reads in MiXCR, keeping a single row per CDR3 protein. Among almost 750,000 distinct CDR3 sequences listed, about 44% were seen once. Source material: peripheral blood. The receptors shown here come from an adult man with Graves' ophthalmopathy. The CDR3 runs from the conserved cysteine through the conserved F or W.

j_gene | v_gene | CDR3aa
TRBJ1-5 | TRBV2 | CASSQGQGPNQPQHF
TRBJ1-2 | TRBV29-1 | CSVQTTGSNGYTF
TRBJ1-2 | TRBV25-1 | CASSEFIGQGGYTF
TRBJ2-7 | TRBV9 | CASSPQGQGRHEQYF
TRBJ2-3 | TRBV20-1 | CSARRTGTTDTQYF
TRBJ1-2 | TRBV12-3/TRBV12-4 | CASSWGVGAYGYTF
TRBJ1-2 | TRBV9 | CASSVDTNNYGYTF
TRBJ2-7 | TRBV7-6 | CASSSQEGSYEQYF
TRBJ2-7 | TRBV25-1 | CASSQVTPGREQYF
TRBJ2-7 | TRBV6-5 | CASRNTGSGIYEQYF
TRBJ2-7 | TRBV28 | CASSWADEQYF
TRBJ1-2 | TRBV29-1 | CSVESQGRMDGYTF
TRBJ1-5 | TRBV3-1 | CASSQTRSNQPQHF
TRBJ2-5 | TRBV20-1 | CSAPRENTGETQYF
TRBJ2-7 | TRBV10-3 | CAISESPGGYEQYF
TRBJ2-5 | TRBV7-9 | CASSSEGGRVQETQYF
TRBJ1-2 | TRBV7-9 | CASSHRRSKDGYTF
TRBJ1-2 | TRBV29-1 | CSVEVGGAFYGYTF
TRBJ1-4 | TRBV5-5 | CASSLSTGSSEKLFF
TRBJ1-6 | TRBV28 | CATGGNTRAYNSPLHF
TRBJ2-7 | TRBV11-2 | CAGSLDEGTEQYF
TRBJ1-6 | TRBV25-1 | CASSEHAGGYNSPLHF
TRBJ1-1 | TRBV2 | CASSLDRGTAGAFF
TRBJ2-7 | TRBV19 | CASSIVGGAIYEQYF
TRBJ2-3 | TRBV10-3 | CAIKMTDSTDTQYF